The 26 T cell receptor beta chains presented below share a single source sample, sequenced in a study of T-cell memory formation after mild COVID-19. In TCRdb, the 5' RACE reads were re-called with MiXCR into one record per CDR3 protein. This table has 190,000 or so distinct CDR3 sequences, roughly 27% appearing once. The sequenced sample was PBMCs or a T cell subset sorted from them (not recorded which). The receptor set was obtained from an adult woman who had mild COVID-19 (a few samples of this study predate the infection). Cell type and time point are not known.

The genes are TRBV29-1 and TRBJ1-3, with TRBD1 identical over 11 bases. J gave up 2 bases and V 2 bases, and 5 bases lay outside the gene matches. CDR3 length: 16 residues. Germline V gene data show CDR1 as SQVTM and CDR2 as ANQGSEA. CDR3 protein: CSVEKGQGGAGNTIYF. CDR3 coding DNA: TGCAGCGTTGAAAAGGGACAGGGGGGTGCTGGAAACACCATATATTTT.

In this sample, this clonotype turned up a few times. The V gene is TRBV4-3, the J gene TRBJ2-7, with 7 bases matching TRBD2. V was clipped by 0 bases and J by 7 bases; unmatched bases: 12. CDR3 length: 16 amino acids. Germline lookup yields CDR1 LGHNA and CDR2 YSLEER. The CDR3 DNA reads TGCGCCAGCAGCCAAGATTGGGGGACTAACCTCTCAGAGCAGTACTTC. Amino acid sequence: CASSQDWGTNLSEQYF.

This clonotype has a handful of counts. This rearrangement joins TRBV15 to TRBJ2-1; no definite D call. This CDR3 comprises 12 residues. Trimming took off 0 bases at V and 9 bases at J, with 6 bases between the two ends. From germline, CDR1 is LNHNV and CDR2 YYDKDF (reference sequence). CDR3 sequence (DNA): TGTGCCACCAGCAGAGATATTGGTGAGCAGTTCTTC. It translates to CATSRDIGEQFF.

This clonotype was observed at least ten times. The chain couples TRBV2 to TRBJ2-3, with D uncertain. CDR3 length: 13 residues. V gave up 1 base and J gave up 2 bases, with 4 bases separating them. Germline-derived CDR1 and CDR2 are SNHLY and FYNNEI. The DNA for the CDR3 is TGTGCCAGCAGTGAAGGAAACACAGATACGCAGTATTTT. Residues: CASSEGNTDTQYF.

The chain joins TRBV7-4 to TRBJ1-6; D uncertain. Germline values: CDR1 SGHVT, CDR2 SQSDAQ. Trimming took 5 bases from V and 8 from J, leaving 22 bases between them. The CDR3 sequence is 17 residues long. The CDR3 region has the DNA TGTGCCAGCAGCCCCCGATCACTAGGAGCGGATGATTCACCCCTCCACTTT. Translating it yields CASSPRSLGADDSPLHF.

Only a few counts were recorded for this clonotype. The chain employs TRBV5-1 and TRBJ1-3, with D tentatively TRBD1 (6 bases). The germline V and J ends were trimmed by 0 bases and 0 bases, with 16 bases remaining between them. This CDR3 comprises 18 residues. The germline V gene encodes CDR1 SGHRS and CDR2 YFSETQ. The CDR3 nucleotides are TGCGCCAGCAGCTTGGATCCCGACAGGTTCTACTCTGGAAACACCATATATTTT. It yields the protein CASSLDPDRFYSGNTIYF.

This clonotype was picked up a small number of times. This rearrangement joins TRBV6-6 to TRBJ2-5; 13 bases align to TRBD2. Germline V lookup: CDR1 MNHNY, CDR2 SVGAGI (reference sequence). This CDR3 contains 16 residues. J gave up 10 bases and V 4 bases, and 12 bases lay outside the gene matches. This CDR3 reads CASSSTSGRAVRDQYF. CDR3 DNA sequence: TGTGCCAGCAGTTCCACTAGCGGGAGGGCCGTACGGGACCAGTACTTC.

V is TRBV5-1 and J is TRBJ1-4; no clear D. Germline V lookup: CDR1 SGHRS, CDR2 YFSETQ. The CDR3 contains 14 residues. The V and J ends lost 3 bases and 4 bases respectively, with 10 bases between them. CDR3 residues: CASSSDGFNEKLFF. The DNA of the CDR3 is TGCGCCAGCAGCTCCGACGGATTTAATGAAAAACTGTTTTTT.

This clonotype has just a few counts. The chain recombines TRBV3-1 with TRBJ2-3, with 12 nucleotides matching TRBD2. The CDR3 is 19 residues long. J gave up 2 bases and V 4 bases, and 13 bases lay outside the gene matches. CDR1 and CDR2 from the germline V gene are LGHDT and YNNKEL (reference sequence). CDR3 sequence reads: CASSPRTSGELPFTDTQYF. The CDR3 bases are TGTGCCAGCAGCCCCCGGACTAGCGGGGAGCTCCCCTTCACAGATACGCAGTATTTT.

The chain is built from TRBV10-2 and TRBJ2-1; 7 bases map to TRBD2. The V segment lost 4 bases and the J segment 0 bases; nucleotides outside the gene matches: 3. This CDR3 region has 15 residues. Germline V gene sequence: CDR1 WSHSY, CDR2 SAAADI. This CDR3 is CASSVGGSSYNEQFF. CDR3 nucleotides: TGCGCCAGCAGTGTGGGCGGGAGCTCCTACAATGAGCAGTTCTTC.

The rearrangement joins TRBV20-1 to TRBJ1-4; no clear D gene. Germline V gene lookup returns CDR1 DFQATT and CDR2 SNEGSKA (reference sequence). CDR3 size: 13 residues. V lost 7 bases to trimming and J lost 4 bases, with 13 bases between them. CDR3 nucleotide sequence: TGCAGTGGGCGGCGACGGTTTAATGAAAAACTGTTTTTT. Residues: CSGRRRFNEKLFF.

The CDR3 loop reads CASSVAATSYEQYF. The DNA of the CDR3 is TGTGCCAGCAGCGTAGCGGCAACGTCCTACGAGCAGTACTTC. V and J are TRBV9 and TRBJ2-7; no reliable D call. V lost 0 bases to trimming and J lost 1 base, with 8 bases between them. Germline assignment: CDR1 SGDLS and CDR2 YYNGEE. The CDR3 spans 14 residues.

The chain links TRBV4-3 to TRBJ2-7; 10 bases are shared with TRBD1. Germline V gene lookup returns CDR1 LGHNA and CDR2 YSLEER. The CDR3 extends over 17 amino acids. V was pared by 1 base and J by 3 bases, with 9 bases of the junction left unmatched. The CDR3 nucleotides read TGCGCCAGCAGCCAAGCCCTATCGGGACAGGGGCACTACGAGCAGTACTTC. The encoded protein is CASSQALSGQGHYEQYF.

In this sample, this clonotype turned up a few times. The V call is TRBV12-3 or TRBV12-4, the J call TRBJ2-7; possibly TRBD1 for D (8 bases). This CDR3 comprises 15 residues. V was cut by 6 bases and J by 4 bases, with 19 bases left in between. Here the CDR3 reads CASRKSTGGAYEQYF. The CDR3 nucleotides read TGTGCCAGCAGGAAATCTACAGGGGGGGCTTACGAGCAGTACTTC.

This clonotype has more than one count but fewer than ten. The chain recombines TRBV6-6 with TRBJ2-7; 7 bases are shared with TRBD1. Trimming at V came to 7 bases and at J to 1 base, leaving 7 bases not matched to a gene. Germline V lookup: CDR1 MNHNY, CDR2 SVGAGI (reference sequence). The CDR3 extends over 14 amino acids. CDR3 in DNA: TGTGCCAGCATTCGGACAGGCTTATCCTACGAGCAGTACTTC. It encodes CASIRTGLSYEQYF.

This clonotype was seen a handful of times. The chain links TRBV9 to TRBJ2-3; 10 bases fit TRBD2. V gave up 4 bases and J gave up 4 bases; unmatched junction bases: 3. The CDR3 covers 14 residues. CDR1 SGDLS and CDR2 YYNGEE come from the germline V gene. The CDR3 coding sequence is TGTGCCAGCAGCCCAGGACTAGCGGCAGATACGCAGTATTTT. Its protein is CASSPGLAADTQYF.

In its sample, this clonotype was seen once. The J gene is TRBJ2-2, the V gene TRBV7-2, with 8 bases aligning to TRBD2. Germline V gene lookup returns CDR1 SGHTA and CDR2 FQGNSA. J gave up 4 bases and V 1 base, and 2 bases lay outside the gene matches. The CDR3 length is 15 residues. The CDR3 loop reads CASSLVTSGTGELFF. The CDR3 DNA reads TGTGCCAGCAGCTTAGTTACTAGCGGCACCGGGGAGCTGTTTTTT.

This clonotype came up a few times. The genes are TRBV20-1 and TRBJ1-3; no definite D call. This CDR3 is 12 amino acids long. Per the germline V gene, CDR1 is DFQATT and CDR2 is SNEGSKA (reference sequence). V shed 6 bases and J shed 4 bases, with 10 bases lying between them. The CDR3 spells CSAWTLGNTIYF. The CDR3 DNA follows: TGCAGTGCCTGGACCCTAGGAAACACCATATATTTT.

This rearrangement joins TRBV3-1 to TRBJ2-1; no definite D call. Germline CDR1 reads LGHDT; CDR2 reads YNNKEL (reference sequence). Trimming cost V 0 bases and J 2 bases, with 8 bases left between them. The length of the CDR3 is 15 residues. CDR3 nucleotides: TGTGCCAGCAGCCAAGATGTAGCCCCCTACAATGAGCAGTTCTTC. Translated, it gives CASSQDVAPYNEQFF.

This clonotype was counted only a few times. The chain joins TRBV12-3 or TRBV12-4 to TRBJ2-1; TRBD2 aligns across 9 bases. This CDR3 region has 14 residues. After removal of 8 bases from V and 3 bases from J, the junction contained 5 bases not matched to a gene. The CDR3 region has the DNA TGTGCCAGCGGGAATAGCGGGGGCTACAATGAGCAGTTCTTC. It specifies CASGNSGGYNEQFF.

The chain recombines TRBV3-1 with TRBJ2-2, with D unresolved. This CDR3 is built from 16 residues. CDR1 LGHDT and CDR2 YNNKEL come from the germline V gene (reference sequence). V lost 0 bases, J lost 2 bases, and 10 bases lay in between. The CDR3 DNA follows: TGTGCCAGCAGCCAAGATTTGGTCAGAAACACCGGGGAGCTGTTTTTT. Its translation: CASSQDLVRNTGELFF.

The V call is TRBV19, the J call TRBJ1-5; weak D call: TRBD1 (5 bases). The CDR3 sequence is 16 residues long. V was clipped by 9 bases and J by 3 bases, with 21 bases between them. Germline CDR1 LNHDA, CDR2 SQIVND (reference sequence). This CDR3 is CASELSGFTPNQPQHF. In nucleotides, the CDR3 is TGTGCCAGCGAACTCTCAGGGTTCACCCCCAATCAGCCCCAGCATTTT.

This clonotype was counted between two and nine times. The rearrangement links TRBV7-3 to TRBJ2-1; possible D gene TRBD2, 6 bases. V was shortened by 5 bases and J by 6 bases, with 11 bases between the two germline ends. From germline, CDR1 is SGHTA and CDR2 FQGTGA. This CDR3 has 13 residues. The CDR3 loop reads CASSPGTSNEQFF. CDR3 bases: TGTGCCAGCAGCCCCGGGACTTCCAATGAGCAGTTCTTC.

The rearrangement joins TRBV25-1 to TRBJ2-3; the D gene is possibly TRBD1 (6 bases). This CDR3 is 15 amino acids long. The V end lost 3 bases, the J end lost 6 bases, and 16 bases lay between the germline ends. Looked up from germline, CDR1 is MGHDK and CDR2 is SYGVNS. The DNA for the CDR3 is TGTGCCAGCAGTGACGACCGGACAGTCGGGGATACGCAGTATTTT. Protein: CASSDDRTVGDTQYF.

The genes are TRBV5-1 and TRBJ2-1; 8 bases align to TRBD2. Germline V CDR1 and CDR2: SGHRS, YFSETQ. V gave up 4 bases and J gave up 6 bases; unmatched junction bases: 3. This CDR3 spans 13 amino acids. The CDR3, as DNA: TGCGCCAGCAGCATAGGACTAGCCAATGAGCAGTTCTTC. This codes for CASSIGLANEQFF.

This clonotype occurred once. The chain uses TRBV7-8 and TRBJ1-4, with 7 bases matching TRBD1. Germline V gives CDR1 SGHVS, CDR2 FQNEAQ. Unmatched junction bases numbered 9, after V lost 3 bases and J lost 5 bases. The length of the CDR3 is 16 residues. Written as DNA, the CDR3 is TGTGCCAGCAGCTTGGGGACAGCTCCCGGAAATGAAAAACTGTTTTTT. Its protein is CASSLGTAPGNEKLFF.